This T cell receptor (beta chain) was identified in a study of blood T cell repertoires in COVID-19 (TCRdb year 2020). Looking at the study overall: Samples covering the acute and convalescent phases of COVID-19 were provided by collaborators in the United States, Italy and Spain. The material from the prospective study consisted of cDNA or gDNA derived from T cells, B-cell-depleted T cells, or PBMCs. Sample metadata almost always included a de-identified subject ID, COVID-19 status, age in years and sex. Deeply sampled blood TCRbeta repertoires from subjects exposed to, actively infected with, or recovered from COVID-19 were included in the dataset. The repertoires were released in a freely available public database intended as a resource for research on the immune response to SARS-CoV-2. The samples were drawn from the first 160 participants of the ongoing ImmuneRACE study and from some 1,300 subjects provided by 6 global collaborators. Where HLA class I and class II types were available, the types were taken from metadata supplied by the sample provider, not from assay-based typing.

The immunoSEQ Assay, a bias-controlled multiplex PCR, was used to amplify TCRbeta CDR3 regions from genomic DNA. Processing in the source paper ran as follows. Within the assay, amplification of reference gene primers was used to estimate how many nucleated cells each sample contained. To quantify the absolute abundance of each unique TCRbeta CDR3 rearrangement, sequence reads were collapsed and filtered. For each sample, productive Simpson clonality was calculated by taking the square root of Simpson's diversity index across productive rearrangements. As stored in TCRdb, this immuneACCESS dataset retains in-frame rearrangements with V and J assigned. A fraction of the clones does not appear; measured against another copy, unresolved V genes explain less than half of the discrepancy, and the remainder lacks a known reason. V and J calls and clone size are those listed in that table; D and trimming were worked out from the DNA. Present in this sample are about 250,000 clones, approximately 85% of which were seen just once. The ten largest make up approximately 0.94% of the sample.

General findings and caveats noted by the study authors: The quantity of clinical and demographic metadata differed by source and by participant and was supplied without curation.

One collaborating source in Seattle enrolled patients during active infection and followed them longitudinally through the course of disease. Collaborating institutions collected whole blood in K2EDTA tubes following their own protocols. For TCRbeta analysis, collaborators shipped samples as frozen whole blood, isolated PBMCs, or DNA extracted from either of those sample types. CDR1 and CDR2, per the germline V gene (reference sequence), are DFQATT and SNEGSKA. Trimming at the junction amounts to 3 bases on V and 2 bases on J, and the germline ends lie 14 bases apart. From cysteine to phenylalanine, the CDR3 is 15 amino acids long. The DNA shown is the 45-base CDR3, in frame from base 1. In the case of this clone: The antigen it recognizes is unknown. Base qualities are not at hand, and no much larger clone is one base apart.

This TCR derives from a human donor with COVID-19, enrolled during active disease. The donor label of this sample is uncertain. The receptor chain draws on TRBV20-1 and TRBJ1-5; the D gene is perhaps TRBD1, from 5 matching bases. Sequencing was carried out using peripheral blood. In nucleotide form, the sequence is TGCAGTGCTAGTAGTCCCCAGGGCGGCAATCAGCCCCAGCATTTT. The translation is CSASSPQGGNQPQHF.